This T cell receptor beta chain is from a study of graft-versus-host responses after intestinal transplantation. This clone came up once. There are 13 residues in the CDR3. Germline lookup yields CDR1 SGHNT and CDR2 YYREEE (reference sequence). The V and J ends lost 0 bases and 6 bases respectively, with 9 bases between them. Sequencing used immunoSEQ multiplex PCR; TCRdb keeps in-frame clones, though not all of them. The profile shows 8,000 to 11,000 clones, approximately 30% of them singletons. Sample: alloreactive CD4+ T cells from a mixed lymphocyte reaction culture, taken before transplantation. Described subset: CFSE-low proliferating T cells sorted from roughly 6-day pre-transplant mixed lymphocyte reaction (GvH or HvG direction). The V call is TRBV5-4, the J call TRBJ1-2, with D hard to call. The receptor was derived from a human patient who was an organ donor for intestinal transplantation. The CDR3, as DNA: TGTGCCAGCAGCTTGGAACCGGGCAATGGCTACACCTTC. Its translation is CASSLEPGNGYTF.